Reported below is one T cell receptor beta chain. V was pared by 3 bases and J by 8 bases, with 15 bases of the junction left unmatched. This CDR3 comprises 18 residues. Germline V gives CDR1 LGHDT, CDR2 YNNKEL (reference sequence). This sample is drawn from a study of blood T cell repertoires in COVID-19. TCRdb's copy holds only in-frame clones and misses some; the assay was immunoSEQ multiplex PCR. The table records roughly 340,000 clones, around 89% of them present only once. Sequencing input: peripheral blood. This clonotype was obtained from a woman aged 25-40 years with COVID-19, enrolled during active disease. V and J are TRBV3-1 (or the pseudogene TRBV3-2) and TRBJ2-1, with 11 bases that match TRBD2. The CDR3 DNA is TGTGCCAGCAGCCAGGGTTTGGTAGCGGGAGGGCCGGGGCATGAGCAGTTCTTC. Its protein product is CASSQGLVAGGPGHEQFF.